This entry lists 3 T cell receptor beta chains sequenced from one sample in a study of regulatory T cells in long-lasting Graves disease. The time point was: persistent/refractory GD, antithyroid drugs over 5 years with positive TRAb. Extracted PBMC RNA gave rise to the TCR library. Construction of the TCR beta libraries employed iRepertoire HTBI primers in conjunction with Arm-PCR of CDR3 regions. Each CDR3 protein gets one entry after TCRdb re-called the multiplex PCR reads with MiXCR. The sample includes 300,000 or so distinct CDR3 sequences, about 18% of them seen just once. The sequencing used peripheral blood mononuclear cells (PBMCs), collected when the disease was refractory, from a patient treated with antithyroid drugs. These receptors were collected from a female donor with Graves disease.

This clonotype was detected a few times. The genes are TRBV7-9 and TRBJ2-7; the D call may be TRBD1 or TRBD2 (5 bases each). CDR3 length: 15 residues. Between the trimmed V and J ends, which lost 4 bases and 6 bases, there was a span of 19 bases. The germline gives CDR1 SEHNR, CDR2 FQNEAQ (reference sequence). CDR3: CASSSLDKGTGEQYF. The CDR3 DNA sequence: TGTGCCAGCAGCTCCCTAGACAAGGGGACGGGCGAGCAGTACTTC.

This clonotype was picked up many times. The V gene is TRBV7-2, the J gene TRBJ2-7, with 7 positions matching TRBD1. The V gene end was trimmed by 4 bases and the J gene end by 7 bases; junction bases not matched to a gene: 7. The CDR3 has 13 amino acids. Germline V CDR1 and CDR2: SGHTA, FQGNSA. CDR3 in DNA: TGTGCCAGCAGCTCCGGGACAGTGGGGGAGCAGTACTTC. Translation: CASSSGTVGEQYF.

This clonotype was seen only a few times. The chain employs TRBV25-1 and TRBJ2-7; no clear D. This CDR3 comprises 15 residues. CDR1 is MGHDK and CDR2 is SYGVNS in the germline V gene. Between the trimmed V and J ends, which lost 4 bases and 0 bases, there was a span of 13 bases. In DNA form, the CDR3 reads TGTGCCAGCAGTGGGAACCTCGGAGTCTCCTACGAGCAGTACTTC. As protein: CASSGNLGVSYEQYF.